The clone carrying this TCR beta chain was observed many times. The antigen is not known. Read sequence stops 3 residues before the CDR3 end, and the germline J gene provides the missing end. The data originate from a study of T cell clonality in common variable immunodeficiency. Using immunoSEQ multiplex PCR, the repertoire was profiled, and TCRdb retains in-frame clones only, with some absent. The repertoire consists of roughly 52,000 clones, none detected only once. Study findings and constraints: The cause of increased CVID clonality remains unclear without subpopulation sequencing. Fewer deletions and N-nucleotide insertions were reportedly seen in common variable immunodeficiency TCR beta sequences.

Germline values: CDR1 MGHRA, CDR2 YSYEKL. This CDR3 is 14 amino acids long. Blood samples were heparinized, roughly 4.5 to 8.5 ml per donor. The chain couples TRBV4-1 to TRBJ1-2; the D gene is possibly TRBD1 (5 bases). The sequencing input was peripheral blood mononuclear cells. This TCR was recovered from a person between 18 and 75 years old in good health. Incomplete CDR3 DNA: TGCGCCAGCAGCCAAGACTCCAGGGTAGAAGGC. Amino acid sequence: CASSQDSRVEG. Given in full, the CDR3 is CASSQDSRVEGYTF.